This paragraph covers one T cell receptor (beta chain) sequence. V was pared by 4 bases and J by 5 bases, with 7 bases of the junction left unmatched. Per germline, CDR1 SGHRS and CDR2 YFSETQ. There are 14 residues in the CDR3. Patients of the Seattle cohort, enrolled during active infection, were followed longitudinally. This sample was included in a study of blood T cell repertoires in COVID-19. Study-wide background: Acute and convalescent COVID-19 specimens originated in the United States, Italy and Spain. PBMCs, B-cell-depleted T cells, or T cells provided the cDNA or gDNA that made up the material.

Authors' processing steps: Estimation of nucleated cell counts relied on the amplification of reference gene primers. Sequencing was performed with immunoSEQ multiplex PCR; in TCRdb, only in-frame clones are kept and a portion is missing. V and J calls and clone size are those listed in that table; D and trimming were worked out from the DNA. The sample yields around 61,000 clones, roughly 87% seen once. This TCR derives from an older woman with COVID-19, enrolled during active disease. Sequenced input: peripheral blood. The chain couples TRBV5-1 to TRBJ2-3; 7 positions agree with TRBD1. This CDR3 is CASSPGQDLDTQYF. The DNA for the CDR3 is TGCGCCAGCAGCCCTGGACAGGACTTAGATACGCAGTATTTT.